Listed below are T cell receptor beta chains from one sample, sequenced in a study of shared clonotypes between healthy human individuals. Clones were read by immunoSEQ multiplex PCR, and TCRdb kept only the in-frame ones, dropping some. This sample has around 2.1 million clones, with 90% to 96% found just once. Input material: naive CD4+ T cells sorted from blood. These receptors were collected from a man between 18 and 35 years old in good health. Each CDR3 is given with its conserved first and last residue. D genes are given only for firm matches. Clone size is not always given. Where it is, it says once, few, many or a class for expanded clones.

size	D	V	J	length	DNA	CDR3
.	TRBD2	TRBV7-2	TRBJ2-5	18	TGTGCCAGCAGCTACAAACGGAAGACTAGCGAGACGGTAGAGACCCAGTACTTC	CASSYKRKTSETVETQYF
.	.	TRBV5-1	TRBJ2-5	17	TGCGCCAGCAGCCCGGGGCGGGCTAGCCTCCATGGGGAGACCCAGTACTTC	CASSPGRASLHGETQYF
.	.	TRBV18	TRBJ2-1	12	TGTGCCAGCTCACCGTCCCGGAATGAGCAGTTCTTC	CASSPSRNEQFF
once	.	TRBV5-1	TRBJ2-3	14	TGCGCCAGCAGCCGAGACTCCACCACAGATACGCAGTATTTT	CASSRDSTTDTQYF
once	TRBD2	TRBV6-1	TRBJ2-3	13	TGTGCCATGGAGGTGCGGGGGACAGATACGCAGTATTTT	CAMEVRGTDTQYF
.	.	TRBV10-1	TRBJ2-7	8	TGCGCCAGCAGGCATAAGGGTTTC	CASRHKGF
.	.	TRBV5-1	TRBJ1-3	14	TGCGCCAGCAGAAGGGGCAGCTCTGGAAACACCATATATTTT	CASRRGSSGNTIYF
.	TRBD1	TRBV23-1	TRBJ2-7	14	TGCGCCAGCAGTCCCCGACAGGGCCCCTACGAGCAGTACTTC	CASSPRQGPYEQYF
.	.	TRBV5-6	TRBJ1-1	12	TGTGCCAGCAGCTTCCAGGGGCCTGAAGCTTTCTTT	CASSFQGPEAFF
.	.	TRBV10-3	TRBJ2-6	15	TGTGCCATCAAAGAAGGAACGGCGGGGGCCAACGTCCTGACTTTC	CAIKEGTAGANVLTF
.	.	TRBV7-9	TRBJ1-6	15	TGTGCCAGCAGCTACCAGGGGATAGGGAATTCACCCCTCCACTTT	CASSYQGIGNSPLHF
.	.	TRBV2	TRBJ1-1	14	TGTGCCAGCGGCGAGGGGGTTTTGAACACTGAAGCTTTCTTT	CASGEGVLNTEAFF
once	.	TRBV20-1	TRBJ1-1	11	TGCAGTGCCACAAAAAACACTGAAGCTTTCTTT	CSATKNTEAFF
.	TRBD1	TRBV10-2	TRBJ2-7	15	TGCGCCAGCAGATCAGGGGGCGCGGTATCCTACGAGCAGTACTTC	CASRSGGAVSYEQYF
.	TRBD1	TRBV12-5	TRBJ1-1	15	TGTGCTAGTGGTGCCGGACAGGGAACGAACACTGAAGCTTTCTTT	CASGAGQGTNTEAFF
.	.	TRBV9	TRBJ2-5	14	TGTGCCAGCAGCGTAGAGGTTAGCCAAGAGACCCAGTACTTC	CASSVEVSQETQYF
.	TRBD2	TRBV11-2	TRBJ2-1	16	TGTGCCAGCAGCTTAGATTTTCGACTAGCGGGGGATGAGCAGTTCTTC	CASSLDFRLAGDEQFF
.	TRBD2	TRBV19	TRBJ2-1	14	TGTGCCAGTAGGAGACTAGCGGGAGACAATGAGCAGTTCTTC	CASRRLAGDNEQFF
once	TRBD2	TRBV10-1	TRBJ2-3	14	TGCGCCAGCAGTACCGGGACTAGCGTAGATACGCAGTATTTT	CASSTGTSVDTQYF
once	TRBD2	TRBV4-2	TRBJ2-2	17	TGTGCCAGCAGTCGCACTAGCGGGGGGGCCGACACCGGGGAGCTGTTTTTT	CASSRTSGGADTGELFF
.	.	TRBV2	TRBJ1-1	12	TGTGCCAGCAGCGACCCGAACACTGAAGCTTTCTTT	CASSDPNTEAFF
.	.	TRBV28	TRBJ2-2	13	TGTGCCAGCAGACCCGTAAACACCGGGGAGCTGTTTTTT	CASRPVNTGELFF
.	TRBD1	TRBV6-6	TRBJ2-7	14	TGTGCCAGCAGCGACAGGGACCACTCCTACGAGCAGTACTTC	CASSDRDHSYEQYF
once	.	TRBV28	TRBJ1-2	13	TGTGCCAGCAGCCCGAGCCCCATCTCTGGCTACACCTTC	CASSPSPISGYTF
once	.	TRBV4-3	TRBJ1-5	15	TGCGCCAGCAGCCCGATAATGACGGGGAATCAGCCCCAGCATTTT	CASSPIMTGNQPQHF
.	.	TRBV19	TRBJ2-7	12	TGTGCCAGTAGTGCCAACAGTTACGAGCAGTACTTC	CASSANSYEQYF
once	TRBD2	TRBV5-1	TRBJ2-1	16	TGCGCCAGCACATCTTTCCAGACTAGCGGGAAATCTGAGCAGTTCTTC	CASTSFQTSGKSEQFF
.	TRBD1	TRBV5-1	TRBJ1-2	15	TGCGCCAGCCACCCTATAGGGGGCGCGGACTATGGCTACACCTTC	CASHPIGGADYGYTF
.	.	TRBV30	TRBJ1-5	12	TGTGCCTGGAGTCGAACCAGGGAGCCCCAGCATTTT	CAWSRTREPQHF
.	.	TRBV27	TRBJ2-1	16	TGTGCCAGCAGTTTCGGGAGCGGACGTACCTACAATGAGCAGTTCTTC	CASSFGSGRTYNEQFF
.	.	TRBV4-1	TRBJ1-4	14	TGCGCCAGCGGACAATTAGGGACTAATGAAAAACTGTTTTTT	CASGQLGTNEKLFF
.	TRBD1	TRBV30	TRBJ1-6	15	TGTGCCTGGAGTCTCTCAGGGGGCGCTCAGTCACCCCTCCACTTT	CAWSLSGGAQSPLHF
once	.	TRBV27	TRBJ1-1	15	TGTGCCAGCAGTATCGACCCCAGGGGAAGGGCTGAAGCTTTCTTT	CASSIDPRGRAEAFF
.	.	TRBV6-1	TRBJ2-6	14	TGTGCCAGCAGTGGATTAGAGGGGGCCAACGTCCTGACTTTC	CASSGLEGANVLTF
.	TRBD1	TRBV6-5	TRBJ1-6	14	TGTGCCAGCACCCTGGGACAGGGCGGTTCACCCCTCCACTTT	CASTLGQGGSPLHF
.	TRBD1	TRBV28	TRBJ1-2	16	TGTGCCAGCAGTTCCCCAACAGGACAGGGAGCCTATGGCTACACCTTC	CASSSPTGQGAYGYTF
once	.	TRBV5-6	TRBJ2-7	11	TGTGCCAGCAGCCGGATCTACGAGCAGTACTTC	CASSRIYEQYF
once	.	TRBV28	TRBJ1-6	16	TGTGCCAGCACCGTAACAGGTTCCAGTGCTAATTCACCCCTCCACTTT	CASTVTGSSANSPLHF
.	.	TRBV7-2	TRBJ1-2	13	TGTGCCAGCAGCTGGGGGCAACCCTATGGCTACACCTTC	CASSWGQPYGYTF
.	.	TRBV23-1	TRBJ1-1	12	TGCGCCAGCGGGCCTCGACAGTCGTTTGCTTTCTTT	CASGPRQSFAFF
.	.	TRBV19	TRBJ1-2	15	TGTGCCAGTAGTGCAACCGGGACGCTGCTACGGGGCTACACCTTC	CASSATGTLLRGYTF
.	.	TRBV7-3	TRBJ2-7	14	TGTGCCAGCAGCCCTGGGGGACAAAGCTACGAGCAGTACTTC	CASSPGGQSYEQYF
.	.	TRBV15	TRBJ2-7	14	TGTGCCACCAGCAGAGGAGGGCAGAGCTACGAGCAGTACTTC	CATSRGGQSYEQYF